The next 8 T cell receptor beta chains were all read from a single sample in a study of cytomegalovirus exposure and HLA in healthy donors. Profiling relied on immunoSEQ multiplex PCR, and the TCRdb table lists in-frame clones only, not all of them. The repertoire consists of over 100,000 clones, with approximately 89% occurring once and the leading ten covering roughly 1.2%. The sequenced sample was PBMCs. These receptor sequences come from a woman aged 18-29 years in good health and CMV-seronegative.

This clone was seen once. The chain has TRBV19 and TRBJ1-2; D call uncertain. The V and J ends lost 7 bases and 6 bases respectively, with 21 bases between them. The CDR3 spans 15 residues. Germline V gene lookup returns CDR1 LNHDA and CDR2 SQIVND (reference sequence). The CDR3 nucleotides are TGTGCCAGTATTGATGGGTCGGAGACGAGTAATGGCTACACCTTC. Translating it yields CASIDGSETSNGYTF.

The chain has TRBV19 and TRBJ1-2, with D perhaps TRBD1 (5 bases). Germline V gives CDR1 LNHDA, CDR2 SQIVND (reference sequence). V was shortened by 5 bases and J by 8 bases, with 21 bases between the two germline ends. This CDR3 is 15 amino acids long. As DNA, the CDR3 is TGTGCCAGTAGTGGAAACATCCAGGGATACAGCGGCTACACCTTC. The encoded protein is CASSGNIQGYSGYTF. Together with reference TRBV19 and TRBJ1-2, the CDR3 gives the full variable domain: DGGITQSPKYLFRKEGQNVTLSCEQNLNHDAMYWYRQDPGQGLRLIYYSQIVNDFQKGDIAEGYSVSREKKESFPLTVTSAQKNPTAFYLCASSGNIQGYSGYTFGSGTRLTVV.

The V and J genes are TRBV6-1 and TRBJ1-2; D gene uncertain. This CDR3 has 15 amino acids. CDR1 MNHNS and CDR2 SASEGT come from the germline V gene. Trimming pared 0 bases from V and 5 bases from J, leaving 13 bases between. The CDR3 nucleotides are TGTGCCAGCAGTGAAGCTAATTCAGGCATTTATGGCTACACCTTC. Translating gives CASSEANSGIYGYTF.

The rearrangement uses TRBV9 and TRBJ2-2, with 11 bases matching TRBD2. V dropped 5 bases and J dropped 5; count of bases not matched to a gene: 2. Germline V gene lookup returns CDR1 SGDLS and CDR2 YYNGEE. The CDR3 extends over 14 amino acids. As DNA, the CDR3 is TGTGCCAGCAGTCGACTAGCGGGGACCGGGGAGCTGTTTTTT. It is translated as CASSRLAGTGELFF.

This clone was seen just once. The chain links TRBV5-1 to TRBJ2-3, with 11 bases identical to TRBD1. V lost 0 bases, J lost 5 bases, and 2 bases stayed unmatched. The CDR3 loop spans 15 amino acids. CDR1 SGHRS and CDR2 YFSETQ come from the germline V gene. CDR3 nucleotide sequence: TGCGCCAGCAGCTTGGGGACAGGGGGCATAGATACGCAGTATTTT. It yields the protein CASSLGTGGIDTQYF.

This clone was observed at least ten times. The J gene is TRBJ1-6, the V gene TRBV7-9, with a weak D call TRBD1 (6 bases). Germline V gene data show CDR1 as SEHNR and CDR2 as FQNEAQ (reference sequence). Trimming stripped 5 bases from V and 9 bases from J, with 20 bases between. The CDR3 sequence is 16 residues long. The CDR3 nucleotides read TGTGCCAGCAGCGCCGAGGGTTTGGGCAGGGGTTCACCCCTCCACTTT. It specifies CASSAEGLGRGSPLHF.

V is TRBV6-5 and J is TRBJ2-3; the match to TRBD1 covers 8 bases. This CDR3 spans 15 amino acids. The trim removed 2 bases at V and 5 bases at J, leaving 6 bases unmatched. Germline CDR1 reads MNHEY; CDR2 reads SVGAGI. The CDR3 region has the DNA TGTGCCAGCAGTTACGTCCAGGGGGCAGGAGATACGCAGTATTTT. It specifies CASSYVQGAGDTQYF.

The chain carries TRBV10-3 and TRBJ2-2; 8 positions agree with TRBD2. V lost 7 bases and J lost 1; bases outside the gene matches: 2. Germline V gene sequence: CDR1 ENHRY, CDR2 SYGVKD. The CDR3 runs 14 residues. CDR3 sequence reads: CAIKAGVNTGELFF. In nucleotides, the CDR3 is TGTGCCATCAAAGCGGGGGTGAACACCGGGGAGCTGTTTTTT.